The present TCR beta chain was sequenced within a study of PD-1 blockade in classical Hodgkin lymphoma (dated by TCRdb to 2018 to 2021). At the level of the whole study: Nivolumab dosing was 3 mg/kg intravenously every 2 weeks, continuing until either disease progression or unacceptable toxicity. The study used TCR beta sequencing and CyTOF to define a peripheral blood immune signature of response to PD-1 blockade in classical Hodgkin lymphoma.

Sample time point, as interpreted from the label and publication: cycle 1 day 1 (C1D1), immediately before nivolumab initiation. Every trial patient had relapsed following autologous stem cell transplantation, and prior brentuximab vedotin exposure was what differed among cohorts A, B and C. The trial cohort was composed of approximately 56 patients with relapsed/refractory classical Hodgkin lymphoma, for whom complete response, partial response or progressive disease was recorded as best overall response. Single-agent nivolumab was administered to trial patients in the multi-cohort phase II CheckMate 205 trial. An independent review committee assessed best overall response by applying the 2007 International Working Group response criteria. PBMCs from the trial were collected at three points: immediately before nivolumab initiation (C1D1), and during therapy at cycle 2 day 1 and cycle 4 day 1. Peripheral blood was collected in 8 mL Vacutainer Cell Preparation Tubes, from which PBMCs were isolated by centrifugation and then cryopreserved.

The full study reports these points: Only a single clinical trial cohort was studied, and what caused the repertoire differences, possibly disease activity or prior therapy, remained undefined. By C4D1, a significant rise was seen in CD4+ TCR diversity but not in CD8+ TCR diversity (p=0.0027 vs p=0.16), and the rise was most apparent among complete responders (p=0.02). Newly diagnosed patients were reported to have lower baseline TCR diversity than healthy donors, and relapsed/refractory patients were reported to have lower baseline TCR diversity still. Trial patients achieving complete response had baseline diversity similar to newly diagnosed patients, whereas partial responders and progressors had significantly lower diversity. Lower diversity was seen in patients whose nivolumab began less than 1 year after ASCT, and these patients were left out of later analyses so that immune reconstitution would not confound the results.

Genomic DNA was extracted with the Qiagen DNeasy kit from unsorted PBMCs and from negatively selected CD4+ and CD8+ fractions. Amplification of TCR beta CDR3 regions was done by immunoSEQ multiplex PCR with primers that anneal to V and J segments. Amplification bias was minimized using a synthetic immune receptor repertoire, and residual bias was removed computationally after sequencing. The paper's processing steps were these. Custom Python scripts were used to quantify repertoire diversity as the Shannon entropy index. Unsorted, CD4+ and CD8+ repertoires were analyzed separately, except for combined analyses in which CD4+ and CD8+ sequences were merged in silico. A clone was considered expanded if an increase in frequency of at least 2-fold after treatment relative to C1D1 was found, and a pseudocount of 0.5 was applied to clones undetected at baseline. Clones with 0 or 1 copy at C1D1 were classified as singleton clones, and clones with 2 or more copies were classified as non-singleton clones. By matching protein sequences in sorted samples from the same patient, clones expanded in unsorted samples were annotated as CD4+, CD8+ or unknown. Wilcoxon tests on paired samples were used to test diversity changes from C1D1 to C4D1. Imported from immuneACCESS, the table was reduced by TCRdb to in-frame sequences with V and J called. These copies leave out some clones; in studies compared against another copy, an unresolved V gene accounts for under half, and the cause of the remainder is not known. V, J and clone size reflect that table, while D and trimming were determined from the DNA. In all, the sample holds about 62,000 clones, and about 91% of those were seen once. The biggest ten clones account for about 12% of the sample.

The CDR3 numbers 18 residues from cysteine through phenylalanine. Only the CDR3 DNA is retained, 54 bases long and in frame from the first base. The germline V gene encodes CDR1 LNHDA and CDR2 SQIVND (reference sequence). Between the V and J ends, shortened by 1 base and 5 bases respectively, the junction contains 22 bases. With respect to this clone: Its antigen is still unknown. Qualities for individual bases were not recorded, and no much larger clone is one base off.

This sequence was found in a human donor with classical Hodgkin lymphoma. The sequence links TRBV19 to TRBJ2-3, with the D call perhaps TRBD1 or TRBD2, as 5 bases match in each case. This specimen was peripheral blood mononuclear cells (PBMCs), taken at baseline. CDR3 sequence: CASSIGISRGASVDTQYF. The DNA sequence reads TGTGCCAGTAGTATAGGGATTTCGAGAGGGGCCTCCGTAGATACGCAGTATTTT.